Listed below are T cell receptor beta chains from one sample, sequenced in a study of cytomegalovirus exposure and HLA in healthy donors. The data were produced by immunoSEQ multiplex PCR, yet TCRdb's version contains in-frame clones alone and is incomplete. The sample includes 150,000 to 200,000 clones, 85% seen only once; the top ten take 16%. What was sequenced was PBMCs. These receptors came from a young man in good health and CMV-seropositive. The CDR3 runs from the conserved cysteine through the conserved F or W. Rows may omit the clone size; those that give it use once, few, many or a size class.

V	J	length	size	CDR3
TRBV7-3	TRBJ2-2	16	-	CASREGKMAVSGELFF
TRBV5-1	TRBJ1-1	15	-	CASSLGGGENTEAFF
TRBV5-4	TRBJ1-2	14	few	CASSEGQANYGYTF
TRBV5-1	TRBJ1-1	15	-	CASSGTGGANTEAFF
TRBV27	TRBJ2-1	14	-	CASRIAGGYNEQFF
TRBV30	TRBJ2-5	10	-	CAWSRETQYF
TRBV27	TRBJ2-7	16	-	CASSFYGTGTSYEQYF
TRBV9	TRBJ1-2	16	-	CASSPDSQGGVGGYTF
TRBV4-1	TRBJ2-3	14	-	CASSQDGYADTQYF
TRBV7-9	TRBJ1-6	14	-	CASSLGTGNSPLHF
TRBV4-1	TRBJ1-5	17	-	CASSQDETGAGGQPQHF
TRBV6-5	TRBJ1-2	15	-	CASSYSRRANYGYTF
TRBV7-2	TRBJ2-7	14	-	CASSLGLAGGEQYF
TRBV21-1	TRBJ2-7	17	-	CASSKARWSERTYEQYF
TRBV7-8	TRBJ2-7	14	-	CASSPRGRAAEQYF
TRBV5-1	TRBJ1-4	13	many	CASRGTGDEKLFF
TRBV7-9	TRBJ2-1	15	-	CASSLASSSYNEQFF
TRBV14	TRBJ1-1	16	-	CASSLTRGGPNTEAFF
TRBV12-5	TRBJ2-7	15	-	CASAPGGTGAYEQYF
TRBV5-4	TRBJ2-3	15	-	CASGALGGASDTQYF
TRBV10-2	TRBJ2-2	17	-	CASSRTSGGYTGGELFF
TRBV11-2	TRBJ2-3	15	-	CASSLDRGSTDTQYF
TRBV29-1	TRBJ2-1	12	once	CSVTGGRREQFF
TRBV6-1	TRBJ1-5	15	-	CASSHREYGNQPQHF
TRBV29-1	TRBJ2-5	13	-	CSVEVQGVETQHF
TRBV7-9	TRBJ2-5	16	few	CASNVWDLAGQETQYF
TRBV7-9	TRBJ1-1	12	-	CASSSGGTEAFF
TRBV6-5	TRBJ1-6	14	-	CASSYRQGTSPLHF
TRBV20-1	TRBJ2-7	11	-	CSVRGDYEQYF
TRBV27	TRBJ1-1	16	once	CASSLLRGRRYTEAFF
TRBV18	TRBJ2-6	15	-	CASSPTSSGANVLTF
TRBV28	TRBJ2-7	14	-	CASSGQEFGYEQYF
TRBV6-4	TRBJ1-3	19	-	CASRGDAGLQDSSGNTIYF
TRBV28	TRBJ1-2	14	-	CASSEGTANYGYTF
TRBV27	TRBJ2-7	13	-	CASSLRGAYEQYF
TRBV28	TRBJ2-7	13	-	CASNSGRVGEQYF
TRBV7-9	TRBJ2-2	13	few	CASRTGDTGELFF
TRBV7-3	TRBJ2-2	14	-	CASAAVAGTGELFF
TRBV6-1	TRBJ1-1	13	once	CASSEIGGTEAFF
TRBV6-1	TRBJ1-1	14	-	CASRRQGGDTEAFF
TRBV28	TRBJ2-3	16	-	CASSLQGQGFGDTQYF
TRBV29-1	TRBJ2-7	13	-	CSATGLAGYEQYF